This TCR beta chain was retrieved from a study of cytomegalovirus exposure and HLA in healthy donors. With 60 Vbeta and 13 Jbeta primers, the PCR was carried out. Sequencing used immunoSEQ multiplex PCR; TCRdb keeps in-frame clones, though not all of them. The sample carries about 160,000 clones, approximately 79% recorded once. Deletions cut 5 bases from V and 7 bases from J, with 18 bases between. Germline V CDR1 and CDR2: SGHVS, FQNEAQ. CDR3 size: 15 residues. The receptor comes from a man aged 35 to 55 in good health and CMV-seronegative. Sequencing was carried out using PBMCs. The chain joins TRBV7-8 to TRBJ2-1, with D possibly TRBD2 on 5 matching bases. This chain's CDR3 is CASSNSAQARNEQFF. Here the CDR3 DNA reads TGTGCCAGCAGCAATAGCGCTCAGGCGAGGAATGAGCAGTTCTTC.